A single sample gave rise to the 2 T cell receptor beta chains below, sequenced in a study of T cell responses to AZD1222 COVID-19 vaccine. The data were produced by immunoSEQ multiplex PCR, yet TCRdb's version contains in-frame clones alone and is incomplete. This sample has about 160,000 clones, with approximately 90% found just once. The input for sequencing was peripheral blood, taken 28 days after the second AZD1222 dose. These receptors were taken from an adult who received the AZD1222 COVID-19 vaccine.

The chain uses TRBV5-4 and TRBJ1-1, with unresolved D. This CDR3 contains 14 residues. Deletions cut 2 bases from V and 1 base from J, with 9 bases between. Germline-derived CDR1 and CDR2 are SGHNT and YYREEE (reference sequence). This CDR3 is CASSFLGKNTEAFF. The DNA for the CDR3 is TGTGCCAGCAGCTTTTTGGGCAAGAACACTGAAGCTTTCTTT.

The V gene is TRBV29-1, the J gene TRBJ1-1; D may be TRBD1 (5 bases). The CDR3 spans 13 residues. CDR1 is SQVTM and CDR2 is ANQGSEA in the germline V gene. V gave up 3 bases and J gave up 1 base, with 9 bases separating them. The CDR3 protein is CSVERGPNTEAFF. DNA of the CDR3: TGCAGCGTTGAGCGGGGCCCGAACACTGAAGCTTTCTTT.